This paragraph reports one T cell receptor (beta chain). The germline gives CDR1 SGHKS, CDR2 YYEKEE (reference sequence). The CDR3 consists of 15 residues. V was trimmed by 5 bases and J by 0 bases, leaving 15 bases between them. TCRdb's table, derived via immunoSEQ multiplex PCR, lists solely in-frame clones and lacks some. The sample includes over 35,000 clones, roughly 91% of them seen just once. This entry belongs to a study of T cell changes during pregnancy in multiple sclerosis. Material: CD4+ T cells from peripheral blood mononuclear cells, obtained in the second trimester of pregnancy. The chain recombines TRBV5-5 with TRBJ2-7; TRBD1 is a possible D gene (6 bases). The sequence derives from a female donor in good health, enrolled as a control in a pregnancy study. CDR3 DNA sequence: TGTGCCAGCAGTTTAGGGGACATTACCTCCTACGAGCAGTACTTC. This codes for CASSLGDITSYEQYF.